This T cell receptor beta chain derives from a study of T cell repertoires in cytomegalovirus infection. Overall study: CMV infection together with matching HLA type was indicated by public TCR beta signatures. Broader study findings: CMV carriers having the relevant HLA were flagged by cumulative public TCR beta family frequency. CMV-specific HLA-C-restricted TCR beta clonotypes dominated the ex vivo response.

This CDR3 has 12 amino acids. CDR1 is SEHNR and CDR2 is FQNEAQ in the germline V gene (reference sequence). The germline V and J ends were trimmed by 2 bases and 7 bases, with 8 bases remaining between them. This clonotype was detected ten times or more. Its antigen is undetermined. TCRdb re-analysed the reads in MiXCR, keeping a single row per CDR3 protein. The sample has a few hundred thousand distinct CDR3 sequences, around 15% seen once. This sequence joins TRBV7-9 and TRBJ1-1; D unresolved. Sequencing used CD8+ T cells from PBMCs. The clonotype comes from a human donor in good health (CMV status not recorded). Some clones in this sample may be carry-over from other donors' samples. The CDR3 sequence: CASSLTGYEAFF. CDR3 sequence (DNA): TGTGCCAGCAGCTTAACCGGGTATGAAGCTTTCTTT.